A selection of T cell receptor beta chains follows, all from one sample in a study of shared clonotypes between healthy human individuals. The repertoire was sequenced with immunoSEQ multiplex PCR; TCRdb's copy has only in-frame clones and lacks some. The sample lists 450,000 to 700,000 clones; over 95% were seen once. Input material: naive CD8+ T cells sorted from blood. The receptors were gathered from a woman in her thirties in good health. The CDR3 runs from the conserved cysteine through the conserved F or W.

J gene | V gene | CDR3 protein
TRBJ1-3 | TRBV2 | CASSDKTRGNTIYF
TRBJ2-1 | TRBV10-1 | CASSRDRGYYNEQFF
TRBJ2-7 | TRBV5-1 | CASSLAVAESSYEQYF
TRBJ1-4 | TRBV7-9 | CASSFLAGDVLTNEKLFF
TRBJ2-5 | TRBV6-5 | CASSPEDGLGTQYF
TRBJ2-1 | TRBV9 | CASSVERSNFNEQFF
TRBJ1-5 | TRBV4-2 | CASSPDRDGGNQPQHF
TRBJ2-3 | TRBV5-6 | CASSPKLAGGTDTQYF
TRBJ1-6 | TRBV27 | CASSHNGVSPLHF
TRBJ2-7 | TRBV7-8 | CASSLVGAPYEQYF
TRBJ2-2 | TRBV13 | CASSLLETGELFF
TRBJ1-1 | TRBV4-1 | CASSQGTGRLNTEAFF
TRBJ2-2 | TRBV6-5 | CASRPGFAATGELFF
TRBJ2-7 | TRBV6-1 | CASSEARHTAYEQYF
TRBJ2-7 | TRBV19 | CASSIQTGVDEQYF
TRBJ2-1 | TRBV11-2 | CASSLNPEQFF
TRBJ2-1 | TRBV2 | CASSGTGGEQFF